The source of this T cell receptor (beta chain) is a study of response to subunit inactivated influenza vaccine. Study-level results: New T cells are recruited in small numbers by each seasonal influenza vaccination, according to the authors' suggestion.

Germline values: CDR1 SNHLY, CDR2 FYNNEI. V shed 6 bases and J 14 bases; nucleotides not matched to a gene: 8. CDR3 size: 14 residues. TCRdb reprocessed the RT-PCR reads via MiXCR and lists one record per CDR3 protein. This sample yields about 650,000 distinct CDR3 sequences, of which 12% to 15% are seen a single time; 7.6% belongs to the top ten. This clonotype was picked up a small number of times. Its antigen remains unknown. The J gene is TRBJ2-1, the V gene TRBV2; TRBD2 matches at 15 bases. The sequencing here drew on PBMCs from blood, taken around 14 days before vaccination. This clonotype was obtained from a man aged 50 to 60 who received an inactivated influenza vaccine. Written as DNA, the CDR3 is TGTGCCAGCAGCCTTGGACTAGCGGGAGGGCCTAAGTTCTTC. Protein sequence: CASSLGLAGGPKFF.